This T cell receptor (beta chain) emerged from a study of CD8 T cells in Susac syndrome. Germline CDR1 KGHSH, CDR2 LQKENI. Trimming cost V 6 bases and J 5 bases; bases outside gene matches: 7. The CDR3 covers 15 residues. A note on this clonotype: Its antigen remains unknown.

RNA, at about 0.5 to 1 ug, was reverse transcribed with random hexamers. Amplification of the TCR beta CDR3 was carried out by immunoSEQ multiplex PCR, which spanned a total of 54 Vbeta and 13 Jbeta segments. One entry per CDR3 protein results from TCRdb running MiXCR on the immunoSEQ multiplex PCR reads. This table holds around 280,000 distinct CDR3 sequences, about 91% found once. Study observations and caveats: The study's TCR sequencing and HLA analysis drew on a certain number of individuals. That number was acknowledged as relatively small.

Relapsing-remitting disease, either stable or active, was present in the treatment-naive patients who were the multiple sclerosis controls. The sequencing input was CD4+ T cells from PBMCs. The source is a human donor with multiple sclerosis. The chain couples TRBV18 to TRBJ2-7, with 13 bases aligning to TRBD2. In DNA form, the CDR3 reads TGTGCCAGCTCGTATACTAGCGGGAGGGCCCACGAGCAGTACTTC. Its translation is CASSYTSGRAHEQYF.